This T cell receptor (beta chain) came from a study of cytomegalovirus exposure and HLA in healthy donors. The CDR3 is made up of 14 amino acids. Trimming took 0 bases from V and 5 from J, leaving 11 bases between them. Germline-derived CDR1 and CDR2 are SGHRS and YFSETQ. This clone came up a few times. The PCR made use of 60 Vbeta and 13 Jbeta primers. Sequencing used immunoSEQ multiplex PCR; TCRdb keeps in-frame clones, though not all of them. The table lists 200,000 or so clones, more than 65% of them singletons. The clonotype was recovered from a woman aged 25 to 45 in good health and CMV-seropositive. Specimen: PBMCs. V and J are TRBV5-1 and TRBJ2-5; a weak D match, TRBD2 (5 bases). The CDR3 coding sequence is TGCGCCAGCAGCTTGGGGGTCGGCGGGGAGACCCAGTACTTC. It translates to CASSLGVGGETQYF. Full variable domain (outside the CDR3, taken from reference TRBV5-1 and TRBJ2-5): KAGVTQTPRYLIKTRGQQVTLSCSPISGHRSVSWYQQTPGQGLQFLFEYFSETQRNKGNFPGRFSGRQFSNSRSEMNVSTLELGDSALYLCASSLGVGGETQYFGPGTRLLVL.